What follows are 15 T cell receptor beta chains derived from one specimen sequenced in a study of CD8 T cells in Susac syndrome. Random hexamers served to reverse transcribe roughly 0.45 to 1 ug RNA. In TCRdb, the immunoSEQ multiplex PCR reads were re-called with MiXCR into one record per CDR3 protein. The sample records some 160,000 distinct CDR3 sequences, approximately 96% being singletons. Sequenced sample: CD4+ T cells from PBMCs. The receptor source for this set is a human donor with Susac syndrome.

The chain carries TRBV7-2 and TRBJ1-2, with D hard to call. CDR3 length: 14 amino acids. CDR1 and CDR2 (germline): SGHTA, FQGNSA. Trimming shortened V by 5 bases and J by 6 bases, and 16 bases separated the two germline ends. The CDR3: CASSPGPGRDGYTF. CDR3 in DNA: TGTGCCAGCAGCCCGGGCCCCGGCCGGGATGGCTACACCTTC.

CDR3 residues: CASSDPKGLAGLYEQYF. The DNA for the CDR3 is TGTGCCAGCAGTGATCCCAAGGGGCTAGCGGGACTCTACGAGCAGTACTTC. The chain is built from TRBV25-1 and TRBJ2-7, with 9 bases aligning to TRBD2. Unmatched junction bases numbered 12, after V lost 3 bases and J lost 3 bases. This CDR3 has 17 amino acids. Per the germline V gene, CDR1 is MGHDK and CDR2 is SYGVNS.

The chain recombines TRBV19 with TRBJ2-5; the D gene is possibly TRBD2 (6 bases). Germline V gives CDR1 LNHDA, CDR2 SQIVND (reference sequence). The CDR3 is 15 residues long. V was clipped by 6 bases and J by 2 bases, with 16 bases between them. In DNA, the CDR3 is TGTGCCAGTAGCTCCCGAGGCGCGGGACAAGAGACCCAGTACTTC. It translates to CASSSRGAGQETQYF.

This chain connects TRBV20-1 to TRBJ2-5, with D uncertain. Trimming left V 6 bases short and J 5 bases short, with 19 bases between. The CDR3 is 14 residues long. Germline CDR1 is DFQATT and CDR2 is SNEGSKA (reference sequence). The CDR3 DNA reads TGCAGTGCCTCCTGGGGAAGAGTTGATGAGACCCAGTACTTC. It translates to CSASWGRVDETQYF.

The chain is built from TRBV19 and TRBJ2-3, with unresolved D. V lost 4 bases to trimming and J lost 1 base, with 6 bases between them. Per the germline V gene, CDR1 is LNHDA and CDR2 is SQIVND (reference sequence). The length of the CDR3 is 13 residues. The CDR3 bases are TGTGCCAGTAGTAAACTCGGCACAGATACGCAGTATTTT. Translation gives CASSKLGTDTQYF.

V and J are TRBV6-2 or TRBV6-3 and TRBJ1-2; no clear D gene. This CDR3 has 14 residues. V was cut by 10 bases and J by 4 bases, with 19 bases left in between. Germline V gene sequence: CDR1 MNHEY, CDR2 SVGEGT. The CDR3 coding sequence is TGTGCCACCCAGCGCGGAGGCTTCGTCTATGGCTACACCTTC. It is translated as CATQRGGFVYGYTF.

The rearrangement uses TRBV20-1 and TRBJ2-1; 8 bases fit TRBD1. The CDR3 is 15 amino acids. Germline lookup yields CDR1 DFQATT and CDR2 SNEGSKA (reference sequence). Losses at the gene ends were 1 base for V and 10 bases for J; bases not matched to a gene: 12. CDR3 coding DNA: TGCAGTGCTAGAGTAGGGCAGGGGGCCCCGATGGAGCAGTTCTTC. Amino acid sequence: CSARVGQGAPMEQFF.

This chain uses TRBV29-1 with TRBJ1-1; D unresolved. The length of the CDR3 is 11 residues. Trimming removed 7 bases from V and 3 bases from J, with 9 bases in between. The germline gives CDR1 SQVTM, CDR2 ANQGSEA. The DNA of the CDR3 is TGCAGCGCCGAGGTGGACACTGAAGCTTTCTTT. It codes for CSAEVDTEAFF.

As to this clonotype: A read error is likely, as this CDR3 ends without the conserved phenylalanine or tryptophan. The chain employs TRBV4-2 and TRBJ2-3; D might be TRBD2 (5 bases). The CDR3 is 16 amino acids. V was shortened by 4 bases and J by 0 bases, with 14 bases between the two germline ends. CDR1 is LGHNA, CDR2 YNFKEQ, per germline. CDR3 DNA: TGTGCCAGCAGCCTCTCACTAGAAACTAGCACAGATACGCAGTATTCT. Translating it yields CASSLSLETSTDTQYS.

The chain's CDR3 is CSAEGRKTQYF. The CDR3 nucleotides are TGCAGTGCTGAGGGGCGCAAGACCCAGTACTTC. The chain has TRBV20-1 and TRBJ2-5; D possibly matches TRBD1 or TRBD2 (5 bases each). The V gene lost 5 bases and the J gene lost 6 bases, with 10 bases spanning the gap. This CDR3 has 11 amino acids. CDR1 and CDR2 (germline): DFQATT, SNEGSKA (reference sequence).

V and J are TRBV5-1 and TRBJ2-7, with a possible D match to TRBD1 (6 bases). Trimming cost V 4 bases and J 2 bases, with 16 bases left between them. The germline V gene encodes CDR1 SGHRS and CDR2 YFSETQ. The CDR3 sequence is 15 residues long. The chain's CDR3 is CASSPGATATYEQYF. The CDR3 nucleotides are TGCGCCAGCAGCCCAGGGGCGACTGCAACCTACGAGCAGTACTTC.

V usage is TRBV27 and J usage is TRBJ2-6; D is unclear. Germline V gives CDR1 MNHEY, CDR2 SMNVEV (reference sequence). The V and J ends lost 2 bases and 4 bases respectively, with 12 bases between them. This CDR3 has 16 amino acids. In nucleotides, the CDR3 is TGTGCCAGCAGTTTACTCGCCGGAGTGGGGGCCAACGTCCTGACTTTC. This translates into CASSLLAGVGANVLTF.

The chain couples TRBV12-3 or TRBV12-4 to TRBJ2-5; 11 bases fit TRBD1. V trimming: 9 bases; J trimming: 7 bases; junction bases outside the gene matches: 1. This CDR3 has 11 residues. The CDR3 spells CARGQGGTQYF. The CDR3 DNA follows: TGTGCCAGGGGACAGGGGGGGACCCAGTACTTC.

The DNA for the CDR3 is TGTGCCAGCAGTTCATTAGCGGCCTACGAGCAGTACTTC. Protein sequence: CASSSLAAYEQYF. The gene calls are TRBV6-6 and TRBJ2-7, with D perhaps matching TRBD2 (6 bases). In germline, CDR1 is MNHNY, CDR2 SVGAGI (reference sequence). The V end was cut by 4 bases, the J end by 2 bases, with 9 bases between. The CDR3 is 13 residues long.

The V call is TRBV2, the J call TRBJ2-5; D perhaps matches TRBD2 (5 bases). The germline V and J ends were trimmed by 8 bases and 1 base, with 14 bases remaining between them. Germline V gene data show CDR1 as SNHLY and CDR2 as FYNNEI. The CDR3 covers 14 residues. DNA for the CDR3: TGTGCCAGCTCTTCCAGGACTTTCCAAGAGACCCAGTACTTC. Translating it yields CASSSRTFQETQYF.